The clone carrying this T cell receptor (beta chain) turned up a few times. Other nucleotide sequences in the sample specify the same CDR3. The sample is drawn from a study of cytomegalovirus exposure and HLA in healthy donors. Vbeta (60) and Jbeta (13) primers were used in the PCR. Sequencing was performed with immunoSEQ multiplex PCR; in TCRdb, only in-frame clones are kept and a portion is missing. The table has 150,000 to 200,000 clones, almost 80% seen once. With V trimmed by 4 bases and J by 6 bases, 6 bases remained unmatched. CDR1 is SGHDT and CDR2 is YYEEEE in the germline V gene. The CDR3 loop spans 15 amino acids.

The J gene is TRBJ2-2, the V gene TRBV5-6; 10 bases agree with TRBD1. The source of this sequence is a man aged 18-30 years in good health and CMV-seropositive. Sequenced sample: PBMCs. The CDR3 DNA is TGTGCCAGCAGCCTCGGACAGGGGGTCGCCGGGGAGCTGTTTTTT. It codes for CASSLGQGVAGELFF. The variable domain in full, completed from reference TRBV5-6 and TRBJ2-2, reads DAGVTQSPTHLIKTRGQQVTLRCSPKSGHDTVSWYQQALGQGPQFIFQYYEEEERQRGNFPDRFSGHQFPNYSSELNVNALLLGDSALYLCASSLGQGVAGELFFGEGSRLTVL.